This TCR beta chain was retrieved from a study of T cell repertoires in cytomegalovirus infection. Study-wide background: Well-studied HLA-B-restricted CMV epitopes were used in the study alongside recently identified HLA-C-restricted ones. Shared public TCR beta signatures pointed to both CMV infection and a matching HLA type. Study-level results: Within the response measured ex vivo, HLA-C-restricted CMV-specific TCR beta clonotypes were dominant. Carriage of CMV together with the relevant HLA was identifiable through cumulative public TCR beta family frequency.

Regarding this clonotype: The antigen is unknown.

TCRdb used MiXCR to reprocess the reads, holding one entry per CDR3 protein. The sample shows some 800,000 distinct CDR3 sequences, about 29% of them seen only once. The CDR3 is 14 amino acids. Trimming cost V 3 bases and J 8 bases, with 12 bases left between them. CDR1 is SGDLS, CDR2 YYNGEE, per germline. The material sequenced was cultured CD8+ T cells from PBMCs, taken from culture after CMV antigen stimulation. The receptor's source is a human donor in good health (CMV status not recorded). Some clones in this sample may be carry-over from other donors' samples. This chain links TRBV9 with TRBJ2-6; D uncertain. The CDR3 nucleotides read TGTGCCAGCAGCGGAAAATTGGGTTCCAACGTCCTGACTTTC. This gives the protein CASSGKLGSNVLTF.